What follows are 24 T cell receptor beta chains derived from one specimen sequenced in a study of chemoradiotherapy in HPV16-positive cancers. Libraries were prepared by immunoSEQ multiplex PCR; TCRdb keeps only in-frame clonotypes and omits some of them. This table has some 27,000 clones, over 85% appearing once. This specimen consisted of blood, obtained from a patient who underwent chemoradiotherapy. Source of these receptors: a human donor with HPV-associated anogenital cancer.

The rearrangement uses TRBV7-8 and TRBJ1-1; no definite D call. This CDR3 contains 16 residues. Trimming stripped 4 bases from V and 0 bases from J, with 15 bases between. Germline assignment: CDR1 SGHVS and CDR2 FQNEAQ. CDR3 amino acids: CASSSPGLFMNTEAFF. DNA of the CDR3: TGTGCCAGCAGCTCCCCGGGCCTTTTTATGAACACTGAAGCTTTCTTT.

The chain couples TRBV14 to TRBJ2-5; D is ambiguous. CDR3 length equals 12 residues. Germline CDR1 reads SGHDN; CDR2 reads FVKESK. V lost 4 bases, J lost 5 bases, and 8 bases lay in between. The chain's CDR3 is CASSRHPETQYF. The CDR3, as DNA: TGTGCCAGCAGCCGTCATCCGGAGACCCAGTACTTC.

This CDR3 is CASSHGEGARIIQYF. The CDR3 bases are TGTGCCAGCAGCCACGGAGAGGGGGCGCGGATCATTCAGTACTTC. The V call is TRBV14, the J call TRBJ2-4, with TRBD1 matching over 7 bases. The ends lost 3 bases at V and 9 bases at J; junction bases unmatched: 11. The CDR3 is 15 residues long. Looked up from germline, CDR1 is SGHDN and CDR2 is FVKESK.

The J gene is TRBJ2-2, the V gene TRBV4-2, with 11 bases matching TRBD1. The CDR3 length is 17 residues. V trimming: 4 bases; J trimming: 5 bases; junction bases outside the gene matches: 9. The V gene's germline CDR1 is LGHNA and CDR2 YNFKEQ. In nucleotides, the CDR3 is TGTGCCAGCAGCCTTAGGGAGGGGACAGGGGGGACCGGGGAGCTGTTTTTT. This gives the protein CASSLREGTGGTGELFF.

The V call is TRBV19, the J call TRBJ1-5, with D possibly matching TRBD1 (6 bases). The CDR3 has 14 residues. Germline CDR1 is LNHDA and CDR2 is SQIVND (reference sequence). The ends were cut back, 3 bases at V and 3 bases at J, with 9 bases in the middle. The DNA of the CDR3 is TGTGCCAGTAGTATGCCGGGGGCCAATCAGCCCCAGCATTTT. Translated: CASSMPGANQPQHF.

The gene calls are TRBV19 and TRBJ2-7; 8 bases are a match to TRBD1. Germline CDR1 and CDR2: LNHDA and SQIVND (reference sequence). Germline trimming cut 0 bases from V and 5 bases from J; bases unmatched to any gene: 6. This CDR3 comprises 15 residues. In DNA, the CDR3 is TGTGCCAGTAGTATAGATCGGACAGGGATGGACGAGCAGTACTTC. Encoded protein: CASSIDRTGMDEQYF. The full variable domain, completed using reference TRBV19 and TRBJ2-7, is DGGITQSPKYLFRKEGQNVTLSCEQNLNHDAMYWYRQDPGQGLRLIYYSQIVNDFQKGDIAEGYSVSREKKESFPLTVTSAQKNPTAFYLCASSIDRTGMDEQYFGPGTRLTVT.

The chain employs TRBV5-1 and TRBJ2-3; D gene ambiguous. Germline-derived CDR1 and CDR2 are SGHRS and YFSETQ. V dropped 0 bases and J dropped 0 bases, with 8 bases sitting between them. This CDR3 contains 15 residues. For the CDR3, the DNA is TGCGCCAGCAGCTTGGTGGCGCTTAGCACAGATACGCAGTATTTT. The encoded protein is CASSLVALSTDTQYF. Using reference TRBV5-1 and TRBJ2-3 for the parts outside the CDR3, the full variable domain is KAGVTQTPRYLIKTRGQQVTLSCSPISGHRSVSWYQQTPGQGLQFLFEYFSETQRNKGNFPGRFSGRQFSNSRSEMNVSTLELGDSALYLCASSLVALSTDTQYFGPGTRLTVL.

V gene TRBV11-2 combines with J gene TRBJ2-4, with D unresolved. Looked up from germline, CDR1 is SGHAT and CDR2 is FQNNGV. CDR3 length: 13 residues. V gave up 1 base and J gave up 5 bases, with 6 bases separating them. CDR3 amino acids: CASSLGQQNIQYF. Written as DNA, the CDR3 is TGTGCCAGCAGCTTAGGGCAGCAAAACATTCAGTACTTC. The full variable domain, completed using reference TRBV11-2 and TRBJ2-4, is EAGVAQSPRYKIIEKRQSVAFWCNPISGHATLYWYQQILGQGPKLLIQFQNNGVVDDSQLPKDRFSAERLKGVDSTLKIQPAKLEDSAVYLCASSLGQQNIQYFGAGTRLSVL.

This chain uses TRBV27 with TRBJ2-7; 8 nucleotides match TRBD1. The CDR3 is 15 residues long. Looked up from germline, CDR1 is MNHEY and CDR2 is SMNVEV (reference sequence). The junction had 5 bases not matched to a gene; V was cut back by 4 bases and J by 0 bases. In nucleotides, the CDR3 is TGTGCCAGCAGTTCCGGACAGGGTCGCTCCTACGAGCAGTACTTC. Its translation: CASSSGQGRSYEQYF.

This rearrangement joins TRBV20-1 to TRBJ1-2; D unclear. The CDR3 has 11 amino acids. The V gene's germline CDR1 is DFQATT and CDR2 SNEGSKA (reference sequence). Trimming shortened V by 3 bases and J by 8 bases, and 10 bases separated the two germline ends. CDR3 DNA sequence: TGCAGTGCTAGTCCGAAGGAGGGCTACACCTTC. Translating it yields CSASPKEGYTF.

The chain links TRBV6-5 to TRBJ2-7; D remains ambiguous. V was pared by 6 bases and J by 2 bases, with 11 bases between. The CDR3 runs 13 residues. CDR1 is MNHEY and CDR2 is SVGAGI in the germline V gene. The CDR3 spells CASRRRGAYEQYF. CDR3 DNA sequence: TGTGCCAGCAGACGCAGAGGCGCCTACGAGCAGTACTTC.

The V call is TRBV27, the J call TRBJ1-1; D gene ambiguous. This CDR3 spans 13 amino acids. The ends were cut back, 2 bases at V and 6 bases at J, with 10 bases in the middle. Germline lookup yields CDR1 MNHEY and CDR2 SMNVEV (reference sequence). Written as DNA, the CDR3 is TGTGCCAGCAGTTTAATTCAAAACTCTGAAGCTTTCTTT. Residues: CASSLIQNSEAFF.

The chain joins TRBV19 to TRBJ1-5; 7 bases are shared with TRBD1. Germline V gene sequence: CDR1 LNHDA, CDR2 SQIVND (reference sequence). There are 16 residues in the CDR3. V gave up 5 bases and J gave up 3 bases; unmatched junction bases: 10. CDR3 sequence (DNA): TGTGCCAGTAGTCCGGACAGGTGGGGATACAATCAGCCCCAGCATTTT. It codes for CASSPDRWGYNQPQHF. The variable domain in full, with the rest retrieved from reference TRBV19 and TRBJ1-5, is DGGITQSPKYLFRKEGQNVTLSCEQNLNHDAMYWYRQDPGQGLRLIYYSQIVNDFQKGDIAEGYSVSREKKESFPLTVTSAQKNPTAFYLCASSPDRWGYNQPQHFGDGTRLSIL.

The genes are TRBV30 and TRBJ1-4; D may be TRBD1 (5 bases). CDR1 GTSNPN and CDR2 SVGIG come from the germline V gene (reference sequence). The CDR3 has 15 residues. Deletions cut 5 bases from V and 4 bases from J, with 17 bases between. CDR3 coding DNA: TGTGCCTGGGTCCCCGCGGGGCTGGGTAATGAAAAACTGTTTTTT. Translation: CAWVPAGLGNEKLFF.

CDR3 loop: CASSYQGYEQYF. CDR3 DNA sequence: TGTGCCAGCAGCTACCAGGGGTACGAGCAGTACTTC. The chain links TRBV5-4 to TRBJ2-7; D is possibly TRBD1 (6 bases). The ends were cut back, 3 bases at V and 4 bases at J, with 8 bases in the middle. The CDR3 runs to 12 residues. Looked up from germline, CDR1 is SGHNT and CDR2 is YYREEE (reference sequence).

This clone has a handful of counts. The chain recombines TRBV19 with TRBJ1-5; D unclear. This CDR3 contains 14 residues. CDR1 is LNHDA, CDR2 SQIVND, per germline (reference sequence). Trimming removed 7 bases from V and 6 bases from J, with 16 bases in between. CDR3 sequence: CASTETPWGQPQHF. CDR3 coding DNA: TGTGCCAGTACCGAAACCCCATGGGGTCAGCCCCAGCATTTT.

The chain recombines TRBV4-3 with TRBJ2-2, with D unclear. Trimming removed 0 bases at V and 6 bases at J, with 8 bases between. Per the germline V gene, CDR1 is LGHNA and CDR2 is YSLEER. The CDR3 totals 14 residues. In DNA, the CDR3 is TGCGCCAGCAGCCAAGACAGCATTGCCGGGGAGCTGTTTTTT. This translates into CASSQDSIAGELFF.

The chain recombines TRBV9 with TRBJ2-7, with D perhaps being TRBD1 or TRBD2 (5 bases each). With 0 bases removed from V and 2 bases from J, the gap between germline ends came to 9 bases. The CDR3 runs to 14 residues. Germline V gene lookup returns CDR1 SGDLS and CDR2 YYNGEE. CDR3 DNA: TGTGCCAGCAGCGTAGGGGGGATTCCCTACGAGCAGTACTTC. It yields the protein CASSVGGIPYEQYF.

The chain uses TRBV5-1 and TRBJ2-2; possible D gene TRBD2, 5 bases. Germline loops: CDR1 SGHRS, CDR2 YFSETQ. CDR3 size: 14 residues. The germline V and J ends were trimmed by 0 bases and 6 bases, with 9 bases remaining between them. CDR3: CASSLAGEAGELFF. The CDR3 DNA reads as TGCGCCAGCAGCTTGGCCGGGGAAGCCGGGGAGCTGTTTTTT.

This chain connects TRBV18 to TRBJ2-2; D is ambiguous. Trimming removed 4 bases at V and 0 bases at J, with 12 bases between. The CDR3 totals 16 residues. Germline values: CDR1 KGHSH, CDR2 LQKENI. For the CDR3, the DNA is TGTGCCAGCTCACAGCATAGTGACCCGAACACCGGGGAGCTGTTTTTT. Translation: CASSQHSDPNTGELFF.

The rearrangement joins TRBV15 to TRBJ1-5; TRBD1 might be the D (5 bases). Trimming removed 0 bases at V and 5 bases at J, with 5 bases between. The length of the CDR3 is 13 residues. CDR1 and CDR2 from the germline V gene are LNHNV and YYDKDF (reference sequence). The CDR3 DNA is TGTGCCACCAGCAGAGACAGGGATCAGCCCCAGCATTTT. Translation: CATSRDRDQPQHF.

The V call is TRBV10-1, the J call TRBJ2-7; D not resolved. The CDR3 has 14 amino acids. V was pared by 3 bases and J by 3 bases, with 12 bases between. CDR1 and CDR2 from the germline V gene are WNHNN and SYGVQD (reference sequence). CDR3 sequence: CASSEESTGYEQYF. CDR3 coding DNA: TGCGCCAGCAGTGAAGAGAGCACTGGCTACGAGCAGTACTTC.

The DNA for the CDR3 is TGTGCCAGCAGCTTAGCGGGGCAGATCACAGATACGCAGTATTTT. It specifies CASSLAGQITDTQYF. The chain is built from TRBV7-9 and TRBJ2-3; D is perhaps TRBD1 (5 bases). Trimming took off 0 bases at V and 2 bases at J, with 9 bases between the two ends. Germline V CDR1 and CDR2: SEHNR, FQNEAQ (reference sequence). This CDR3 contains 15 residues.

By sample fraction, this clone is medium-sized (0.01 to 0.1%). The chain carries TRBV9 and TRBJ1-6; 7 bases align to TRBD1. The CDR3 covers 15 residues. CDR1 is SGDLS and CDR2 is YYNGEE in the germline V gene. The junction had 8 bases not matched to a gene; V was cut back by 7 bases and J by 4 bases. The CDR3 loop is CASSPTGDYNSPLHF. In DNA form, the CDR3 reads TGTGCCAGCTCCCCCACAGGGGATTATAATTCACCCCTCCACTTT.